The entry that follows covers one T cell receptor (beta chain) sequence. The data originate from a study of blood T cell repertoires in COVID-19. Generated by immunoSEQ multiplex PCR, the TCRdb table keeps only in-frame clones and is missing some. The data contain approximately 300,000 clones, roughly 90% of them seen just once; the ten biggest clones take up approximately 4%. This CDR3 region has 13 residues. Germline lookup yields CDR1 SGHTA and CDR2 FQGNSA. The V gene lost 2 bases and the J gene lost 7 bases, with 9 bases spanning the gap. The V and J genes are TRBV7-2 and TRBJ2-1; no clear D gene. The source of this sequence is a woman under 30 with acute COVID-19. The sample consisted of PBMCs or T cells enriched from blood (not recorded which). The CDR3 DNA reads as TGTGCCAGCAGCTTATCAACAGCTAATGAGCAGTTCTTC. This gives the protein CASSLSTANEQFF.